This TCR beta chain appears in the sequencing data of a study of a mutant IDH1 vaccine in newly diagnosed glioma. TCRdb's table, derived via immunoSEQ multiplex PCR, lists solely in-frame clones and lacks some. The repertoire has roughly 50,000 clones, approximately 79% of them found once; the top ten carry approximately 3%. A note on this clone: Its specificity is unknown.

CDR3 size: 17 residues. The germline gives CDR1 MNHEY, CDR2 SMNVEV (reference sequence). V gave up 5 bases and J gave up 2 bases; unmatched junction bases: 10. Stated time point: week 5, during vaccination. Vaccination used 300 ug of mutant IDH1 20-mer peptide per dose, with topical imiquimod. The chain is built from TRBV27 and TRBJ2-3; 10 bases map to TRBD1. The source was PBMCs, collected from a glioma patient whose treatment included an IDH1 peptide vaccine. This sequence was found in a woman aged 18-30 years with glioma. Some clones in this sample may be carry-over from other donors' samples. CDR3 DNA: TGTGCCAGCAGTACCCTTCCGGGACAGGGGTACACAGATACGCAGTATTTT. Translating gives CASSTLPGQGYTDTQYF.